The clone carrying this T cell receptor (beta chain) was counted between two and nine times. As yet, its antigen is unknown. At one boundary the junction diverges from the germline segment, which might be a read error. The sample comes from a study of Graves' ophthalmopathy and Graves' hyperthyroidism. Study conclusions and caveats: Predictions made by the model for ophthalmopathy progression reached more than 55% sensitivity and about 72% specificity.

Other autoimmune diseases, uncontrolled infections, pregnancy and lactation each led to patient exclusion. PBMCs were isolated from an approximately 9.4 ml sample of fresh peripheral blood. CDR3 regions of TCR beta were amplified from RNA transcripts. A first-round RT-PCR used HTBI primers, followed by a second-round multiplex PCR. TCRdb re-called the multiplex PCR reads with MiXCR, one entry per CDR3 protein. The sample lists about 370,000 distinct CDR3 sequences, about 17% occurring once. Sequenced material: peripheral blood. The sequence was obtained from an adult woman with stable Graves' hyperthyroidism.

This chain's CDR3 is CSVAGGLTEACF. Here the CDR3 DNA reads TGCAGCGTGGCAGGGGGGTTAACTGAAGCTTGCTTT. The chain combines TRBV29-1 with TRBJ1-1; 7 bases are shared with TRBD1. Germline CDR1 SQVTM, CDR2 ANQGSEA. The CDR3 length is 12 residues. Full variable domain (rest looked up from reference TRBV29-1 and TRBJ1-1): SAVISQKPSRDICQRGTSLTIQCQVDSQVTMMFWYRQQPGQSLTLIATANQGSEATYESGFVIDKFPISRPNLTFSTLTVSNMSPEDSSIYLCSVAGGLTEACFGQGTRLTVV.